This T cell receptor beta chain was found in a study of Graves' ophthalmopathy and Graves' hyperthyroidism. The study, taken as a whole, reports: A 13-signature model separated ophthalmopathy from stable hyperthyroidism, 85% to 90% sensitivity, 65% to 82% specificity.

Transcripts of RNA were the source for amplifying TCR beta CDR3 regions. First-round RT-PCR with HTBI primers preceded a second-round multiplex PCR. MiXCR, run by TCRdb on the multiplex PCR reads, gives a single entry per CDR3 protein. The table includes 680,000 or so distinct CDR3 sequences, 20% to 25% detected once. This clonotype occurred a few times. Its specificity is unknown. Patients in the hyperthyroidism group, adults aged 18 to 65, were newly diagnosed, under 2 months' duration. V was pared by 2 bases and J by 1 base, with 14 bases between. Per the germline V gene, CDR1 is KGHDR and CDR2 is SFDVKD. The CDR3 extends over 17 amino acids.

The clonotype was recovered from a young woman with stable Graves' hyperthyroidism. Some clones in this sample may be carry-over from other donors' samples. The chain recombines TRBV24-1 with TRBJ1-5; D may be TRBD1 (5 bases). Sequenced sample: peripheral blood. The CDR3 DNA follows: TGTGCCACCAGTGATTCCCAAGGGGCAGTGAGCAATCAGCCCCAGCATTTT. Translating gives CATSDSQGAVSNQPQHF.